This record looks at one TCR beta chain sequence and its context. The CDR3 consists of 15 residues. Germline CDR1 reads MNHEY; CDR2 reads SMNVEV (reference sequence). Trimming left V 4 bases short and J 4 bases short, with 14 bases between. This record belongs to a study of blood T cell repertoires in COVID-19. Turning to the study itself: Sites in the United States, Italy and Spain provided acute and convalescent COVID-19 samples. PBMCs, B-cell-depleted T cells, or T cells were the source of the cDNA or gDNA that made up the material.

In the original processing: By means of reference gene primer amplification, nucleated cell counts were estimated. Sequenced by immunoSEQ multiplex PCR; TCRdb stores in-frame clones only, minus some. V and J calls and clone size come straight from that table; D and trimming were deduced from the DNA. The table lists around 300,000 clones, approximately 80% of them singletons, with around 4% in the top ten. The sequence was obtained from a woman aged 45 to 65 with active or convalescent COVID-19. The rearrangement joins TRBV27 to TRBJ2-1; D might be TRBD2 (6 bases). Sequencing was performed on peripheral blood. DNA of the CDR3: TGTGCCAGCAGTTACGGGACTCAGGGTTACAATGAGCAGTTCTTC. This codes for CASSYGTQGYNEQFF.